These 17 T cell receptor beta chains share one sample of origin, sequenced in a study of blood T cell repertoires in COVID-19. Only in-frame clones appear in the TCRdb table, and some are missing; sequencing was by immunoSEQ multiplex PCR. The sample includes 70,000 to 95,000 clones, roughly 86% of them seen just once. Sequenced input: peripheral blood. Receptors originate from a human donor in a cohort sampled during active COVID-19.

CDR3 in amino acids: CASSLLAGGPEDTQYF. CDR3 nucleotide sequence: TGCGCCAGCAGCTTGCTGGCGGGAGGGCCGGAAGATACGCAGTATTTT. V gene TRBV5-1 combines with J gene TRBJ2-3; 9 nucleotides agree with TRBD2. CDR1 and CDR2 (germline): SGHRS, YFSETQ. The junction had 8 bases not matched to a gene; V was cut back by 1 base and J by 5 bases. The CDR3 extends over 16 amino acids.

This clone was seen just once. CDR3 in DNA: TGTGCCAGCAGTTTTTTCGGTAGGAGCTCCTACGAGCAGTACTTC. Residues: CASSFFGRSSYEQYF. V usage is TRBV6-6 and J usage is TRBJ2-7, with D unresolved. CDR1 and CDR2 from the germline V gene are MNHNY and SVGAGI (reference sequence). The CDR3 runs 15 residues. The germline V and J ends were trimmed by 4 bases and 0 bases, with 13 bases remaining between them.

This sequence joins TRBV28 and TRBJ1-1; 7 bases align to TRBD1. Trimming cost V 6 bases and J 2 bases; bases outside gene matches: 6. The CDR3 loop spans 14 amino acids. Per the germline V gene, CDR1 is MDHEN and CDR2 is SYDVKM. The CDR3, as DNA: TGTGCCAGCAGCATGGGACAGCCCAACACTGAAGCTTTCTTT. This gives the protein CASSMGQPNTEAFF. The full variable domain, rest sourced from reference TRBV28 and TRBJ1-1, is DVKVTQSSRYLVKRTGEKVFLECVQDMDHENMFWYRQDPGLGLRLIYFSYDVKMKEKGDIPEGYSVSREKKERFSLILESASTNQTSMYLCASSMGQPNTEAFFGQGTRLTVV.

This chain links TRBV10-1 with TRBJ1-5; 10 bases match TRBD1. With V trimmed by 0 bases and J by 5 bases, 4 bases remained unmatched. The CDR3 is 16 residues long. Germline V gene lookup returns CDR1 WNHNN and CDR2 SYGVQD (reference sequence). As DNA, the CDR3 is TGCGCCAGCAGTGAGTCCGGGGACAGGGGCCATCAGCCCCAGCATTTT. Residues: CASSESGDRGHQPQHF.

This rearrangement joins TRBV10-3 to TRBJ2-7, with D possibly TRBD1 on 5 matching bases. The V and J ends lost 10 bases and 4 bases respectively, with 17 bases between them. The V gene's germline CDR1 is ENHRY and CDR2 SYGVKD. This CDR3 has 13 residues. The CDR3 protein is CATTRQSDYEQYF. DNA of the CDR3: TGTGCCACAACTCGACAGTCGGATTACGAGCAGTACTTC.

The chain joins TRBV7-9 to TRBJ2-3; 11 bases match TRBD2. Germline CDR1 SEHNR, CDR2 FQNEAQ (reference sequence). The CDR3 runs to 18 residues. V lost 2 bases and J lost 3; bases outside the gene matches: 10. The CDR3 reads CASSLPPRLAGITDTQYF. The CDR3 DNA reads TGTGCCAGCAGCTTACCCCCTCGACTAGCGGGGATTACAGATACGCAGTATTTT. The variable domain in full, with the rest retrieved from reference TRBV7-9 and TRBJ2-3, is DTGVSQNPRHKITKRGQNVTFRCDPISEHNRLYWYRQTLGQGPEFLTYFQNEAQLEKSRLLSDRFSAERPKGSFSTLEIQRTEQGDSAMYLCASSLPPRLAGITDTQYFGPGTRLTVL.

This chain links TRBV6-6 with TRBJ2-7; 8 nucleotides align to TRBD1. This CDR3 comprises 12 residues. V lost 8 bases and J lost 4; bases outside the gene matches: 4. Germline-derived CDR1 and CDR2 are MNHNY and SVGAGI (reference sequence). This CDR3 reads CASGTGGYEQYF. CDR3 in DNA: TGTGCCAGCGGAACAGGGGGGTACGAGCAGTACTTC.

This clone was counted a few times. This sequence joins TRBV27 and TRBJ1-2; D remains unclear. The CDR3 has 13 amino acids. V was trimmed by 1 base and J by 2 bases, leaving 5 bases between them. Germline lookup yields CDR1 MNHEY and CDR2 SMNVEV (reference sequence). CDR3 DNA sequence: TGTGCCAGCAGTTTATTCGGGAACTATGGCTACACCTTC. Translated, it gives CASSLFGNYGYTF.

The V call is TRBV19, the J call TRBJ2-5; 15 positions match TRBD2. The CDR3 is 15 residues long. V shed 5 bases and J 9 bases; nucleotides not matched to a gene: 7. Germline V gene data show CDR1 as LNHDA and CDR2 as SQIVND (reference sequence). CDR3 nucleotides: TGTGCCAGTAGTGGACTAGCGGGAGGGCCGAGAGCCCAGTACTTC. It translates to CASSGLAGGPRAQYF.

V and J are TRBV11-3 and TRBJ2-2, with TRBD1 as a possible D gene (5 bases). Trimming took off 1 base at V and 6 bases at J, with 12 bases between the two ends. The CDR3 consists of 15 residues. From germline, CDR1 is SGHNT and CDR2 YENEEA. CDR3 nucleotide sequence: TGTGCCAGCAGCTTAGCGGCAGGGCTGGCCGGGGAGCTGTTTTTT. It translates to CASSLAAGLAGELFF.

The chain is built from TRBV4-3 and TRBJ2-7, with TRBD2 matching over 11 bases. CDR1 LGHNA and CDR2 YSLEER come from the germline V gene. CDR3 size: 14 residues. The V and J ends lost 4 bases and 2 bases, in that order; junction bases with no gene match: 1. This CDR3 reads CASSLAGGPYEQYF. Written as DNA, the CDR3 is TGCGCCAGCAGCCTAGCGGGGGGGCCCTACGAGCAGTACTTC.

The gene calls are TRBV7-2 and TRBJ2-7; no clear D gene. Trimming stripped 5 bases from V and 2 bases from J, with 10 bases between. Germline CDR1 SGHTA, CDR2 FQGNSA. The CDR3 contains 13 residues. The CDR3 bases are TGTGCCAGCAGCCCCCGACGGGCCTACGAGCAGTACTTC. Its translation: CASSPRRAYEQYF.

The CDR3 DNA reads as TGTGCCAGCAGTCCCTGGGGGCCGGCAGAGACCCAGTACTTC. Protein product: CASSPWGPAETQYF. The rearrangement uses TRBV28 and TRBJ2-5; D possibly corresponds to TRBD1 (6 bases). From germline, CDR1 is MDHEN and CDR2 SYDVKM. The CDR3 has 14 amino acids. Deletions cut 5 bases from V and 4 bases from J, with 14 bases between.

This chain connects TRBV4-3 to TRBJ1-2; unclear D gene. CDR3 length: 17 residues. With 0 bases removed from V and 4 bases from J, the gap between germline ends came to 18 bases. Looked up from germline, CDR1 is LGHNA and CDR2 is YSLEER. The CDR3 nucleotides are TGCGCCAGCAGCCAAGATCCTGTTGCGGGAAGGGTCTATGGCTACACCTTC. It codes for CASSQDPVAGRVYGYTF.

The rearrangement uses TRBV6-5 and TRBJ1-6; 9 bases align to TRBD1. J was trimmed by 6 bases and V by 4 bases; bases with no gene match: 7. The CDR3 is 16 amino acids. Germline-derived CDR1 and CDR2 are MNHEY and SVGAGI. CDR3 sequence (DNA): TGTGCCAGCAGTTTCTCCAGACAGGGGGGTAATTCACCCCTCCACTTT. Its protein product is CASSFSRQGGNSPLHF.

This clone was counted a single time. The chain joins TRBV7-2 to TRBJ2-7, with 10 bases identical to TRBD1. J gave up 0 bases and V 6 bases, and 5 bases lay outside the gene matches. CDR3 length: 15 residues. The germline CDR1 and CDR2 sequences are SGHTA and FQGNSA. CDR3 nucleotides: TGTGCCAGCAGTCGACAGGGGGCTTCCTCCTACGAGCAGTACTTC. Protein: CASSRQGASSYEQYF.

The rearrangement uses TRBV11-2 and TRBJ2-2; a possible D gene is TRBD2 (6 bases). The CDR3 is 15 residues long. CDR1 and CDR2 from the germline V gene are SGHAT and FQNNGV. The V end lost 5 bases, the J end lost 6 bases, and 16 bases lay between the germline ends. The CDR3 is CASSRGVAVAGELFF. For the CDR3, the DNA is TGTGCCAGCAGCCGTGGGGTAGCGGTCGCCGGGGAGCTGTTTTTT.